A selection of T cell receptor beta chains follows, all from one sample in a study of patients and donors after allogeneic stem cell transplantation. Each CDR3 protein is one row after TCRdb ran MiXCR on the RT-PCR reads. The sample includes about 70,000 distinct CDR3 sequences, about 25% seen only once; the top ten take approximately 26%. The sample taken for sequencing was blood, either unsorted or a sorted T cell fraction (not recorded which). The receptor set was obtained from a human donor who was either an allogeneic HSCT recipient or a stem cell or donor lymphocyte infusion donor (not recorded which). It is not recorded whose cells these are; they may come from a transplant donor. Each CDR3 is given with its conserved first and last residue. A D gene is named only where the DNA matches it firmly. Clone sizes are given selectively: once, few, many, or a class where the clone is expanded.

clone size,D gene,V gene,J gene,CDR3 protein,CDR3 DNA
NA,NA,TRBV4-3,TRBJ1-3,CASSQSRLSGNTIYF,TGCGCCAGCAGCCAGTCTAGGCTCTCGGGAAACACCATATATTTT
few,NA,TRBV10-3,TRBJ1-4,CAISEHRFNEKLFF,TGTGCCATCAGTGAGCACAGGTTTAATGAAAAACTGTTTTTT
many,NA,TRBV12-3/TRBV12-4,TRBJ2-1,CASSPQSSSYNEQFF,TGTGCCAGCAGTCCGCAGTCTAGCTCCTACAATGAGCAGTTCTTC
few,NA,TRBV5-1,TRBJ2-7,CASNQGVFSYEQYF,TGCGCCAGCAACCAGGGCGTATTCTCCTACGAGCAGTACTTC
NA,NA,TRBV6-2/TRBV6-3,TRBJ1-3,CASSYRRDVGNTIYF,TGTGCCAGCAGTTACCGCCGGGACGTAGGAAACACCATATATTTT
many,NA,TRBV5-1,TRBJ1-1,CASSFRTDMNTEAFF,TGCGCCAGCAGCTTCCGGACGGATATGAACACTGAAGCTTTCTTT
few,TRBD1,TRBV20-1,TRBJ1-5,CSARDLGRGLEPQHF,TGCAGTGCTAGAGACCTTGGCAGGGGGCTAGAGCCCCAGCATTTT
NA,NA,TRBV14,TRBJ1-3,CASTAVGNTIYF,TGTGCCAGCACGGCTGTCGGAAACACCATATATTTT
NA,NA,TRBV20-1,TRBJ2-3,CSARGGEESPDTQYF,TGCAGTGCCCGAGGGGGAGAAGAGTCCCCAGATACGCAGTATTTT
few,NA,TRBV19,TRBJ2-1,CASSNPPHEQFF,TGTGCCAGTTCCAACCCCCCTCACGAGCAGTTCTTC
few,TRBD2,TRBV7-3,TRBJ2-1,CASSLRGLAGVGAYNEQFF,TGTGCCAGCAGCTTAAGGGGACTAGCGGGAGTCGGAGCCTACAATGAGCAGTTCTTC
NA,NA,TRBV10-3,TRBJ1-3,CAIHAQGEDTIYF,TGTGCCATACATGCACAGGGCGAGGACACCATATATTTT
NA,NA,TRBV5-1,TRBJ2-4,CASSPRDGENIQYF,TGCGCCAGCAGCCCCCGAGACGGAGAAAACATTCAGTACTTC
NA,NA,TRBV11-2,TRBJ2-2,CASLPGAANTGELFF,TGTGCCAGCCTGCCGGGAGCTGCGAACACCGGGGAGCTGTTTTTT
few,NA,TRBV6-5,TRBJ2-7,CASSGTPPTHAYEQYF,TGTGCCAGCAGTGGCACCCCTCCGACTCATGCCTACGAGCAGTACTTC
NA,NA,TRBV25-1,TRBJ2-3,CASSEWESTDTQYF,TGTGCCAGCAGTGAATGGGAGAGCACAGATACGCAGTATTTT
few,NA,TRBV12-3/TRBV12-4,TRBJ1-4,CASSLTGAGQNEKLFF,TGTGCCAGCAGTTTAACTGGTGCAGGGCAGAATGAAAAACTGTTTTTT
many,NA,TRBV25-1,TRBJ2-1,CASSEVNRLNEQFF,TGTGCCAGCAGTGAAGTTAACAGGTTAAATGAGCAGTTCTTC
medium-sized,NA,TRBV20-1,TRBJ1-2,CSASGAGAGYTF,TGCAGTGCTTCCGGGGCCGGGGCTGGCTACACCTTC
NA,TRBD2,TRBV27,TRBJ2-7,CASRGLAGGSEQYF,TGTGCCAGCCGTGGACTAGCGGGAGGGAGTGAGCAGTACTTC
NA,NA,TRBV25-1,TRBJ2-1,CASSDDYNEQFF,TGTGCCAGCAGTGATGACTACAATGAGCAGTTCTTC
many,NA,TRBV5-1,TRBJ2-1,CASSLVGTDVEQFF,TGCGCCAGCAGCTTGGTAGGGACTGATGTTGAGCAGTTCTTC
NA,NA,TRBV4-1,TRBJ2-7,CASSLGETEEQYF,TGCGCCAGCAGCCTTGGGGAGACGGAGGAGCAGTACTTC
few,NA,TRBV5-1,TRBJ1-1,CASSLPENTEAFF,TGCGCCAGCAGCTTGCCAGAGAACACTGAAGCTTTCTTT
many,TRBD1,TRBV6-5,TRBJ2-7,CASSSGTGGYEQYF,TGTGCCAGCAGTTCCGGGACAGGGGGCTACGAGCAGTACTTC
NA,NA,TRBV13,TRBJ1-1,CASRAWGSSPEAFF,TGTGCCAGCAGGGCCTGGGGGTCCTCCCCCGAAGCTTTCTTT
NA,TRBD2,TRBV7-3,TRBJ2-1,CASSLTSGGSYNEQFF,TGTGCCAGCAGCTTAACAAGCGGGGGCTCCTACAATGAGCAGTTCTTC
NA,NA,TRBV4-1,TRBJ1-1,CASSHLLPPMNTEAFF,TGCGCCAGCAGCCATCTTCTACCACCGATGAACACTGAAGCTTTCTTT
few,TRBD1,TRBV15,TRBJ1-2,CATSSSRTGGYGYTF,TGTGCCACCAGCAGCTCACGGACAGGGGGCTATGGCTACACCTTC
once,TRBD2,TRBV28,TRBJ2-1,CASSLALGSSGSGDEQFF,TGTGCCAGCAGTCTAGCCCTTGGCAGTAGCGGGAGTGGTGATGAGCAGTTCTTC
NA,NA,TRBV7-9,TRBJ2-5,CASSLLGSRTQYF,TGTGCCAGCAGCTTATTAGGGTCAAGGACCCAGTACTTC
NA,NA,TRBV20-1,TRBJ2-1,CSAIRFGGGADNEQFF,TGCAGTGCTATCCGATTTGGAGGGGGGGCGGATAATGAGCAGTTCTTC
once,TRBD2,TRBV2,TRBJ2-5,CASSAPGLAGGTQYF,TGTGCCAGCAGTGCCCCTGGACTAGCGGGGGGGACCCAGTACTTC
NA,NA,TRBV12-3/TRBV12-4,TRBJ1-5,CASSSYQGVSNQPQHF,TGTGCCAGCAGTTCATACCAGGGAGTGAGCAATCAGCCCCAGCATTTT
few,NA,TRBV10-3,TRBJ1-3,CAISEKYSGNTIYF,TGTGCCATCAGTGAAAAGTACTCTGGAAACACCATATATTTT
NA,NA,TRBV28,TRBJ1-2,CASSLQGTYGYTF,TGTGCCAGCAGTTTACAGGGGACCTATGGCTACACCTTC
NA,TRBD1,TRBV12-3/TRBV12-4,TRBJ1-1,CASRGQGGNTEAFF,TGTGCCAGCAGGGGACAGGGGGGAAACACTGAAGCTTTCTTT
NA,NA,TRBV7-7,TRBJ1-3,CASSLGRGAGNTIYF,TGTGCCAGCAGCTTAGGCCGGGGGGCTGGAAACACCATATATTTT
NA,NA,TRBV29-1,TRBJ2-1,CSVEASRSYNEQFF,TGCAGCGTTGAGGCCAGTCGCTCCTACAATGAGCAGTTCTTC
few,TRBD1,TRBV5-1,TRBJ1-6,CASSYGDRDNSPLHF,TGCGCCAGCAGCTACGGGGACAGGGACAATTCACCCCTCCACTTT
NA,TRBD2,TRBV9,TRBJ2-1,CASSPRVAGTNEQFF,TGTGCCAGCAGCCCCCGGGTAGCGGGGACCAATGAGCAGTTCTTC
many,NA,TRBV12-3/TRBV12-4,TRBJ1-3,CASSFRAPGNTIYF,TGTGCCAGCAGTTTTCGAGCTCCCGGAAACACCATATATTTT
NA,NA,TRBV10-3,TRBJ1-1,CAISDWGTEAFF,TGTGCCATCAGTGACTGGGGCACTGAAGCTTTCTTT
once,TRBD2,TRBV20-1,TRBJ2-1,CSAPSGLAGVRHNEQFF,TGCAGTGCTCCTTCCGGACTAGCGGGAGTTCGCCACAATGAGCAGTTCTTC
NA,NA,TRBV6-5,TRBJ1-4,CASSYSSRDAKLFF,TGTGCCAGCAGTTACTCGAGCAGGGACGCAAAACTGTTTTTT
few,TRBD1,TRBV5-5,TRBJ1-1,CASSHGTGNTEAFF,TGTGCCAGCAGCCATGGGACAGGTAACACTGAAGCTTTCTTT
NA,TRBD1,TRBV13,TRBJ2-2,CASSLGQGWNTGELFF,TGTGCCAGCAGCCTGGGACAGGGGTGGAACACCGGGGAGCTGTTTTTT
NA,NA,TRBV12-3/TRBV12-4,TRBJ2-6,CASSFGALYVLTF,TGTGCCAGCAGTTTCGGGGCACTCTACGTCCTGACTTTC
NA,NA,TRBV20-1,TRBJ2-1,CSANDRFGSYNEQFF,TGCAGTGCAAACGACCGTTTCGGCTCCTACAATGAGCAGTTCTTC